The 4 T cell receptor beta chains below were found in one sample sequenced in a study of blood T cell repertoires in COVID-19. TCRdb keeps only in-frame clones here, not all; method: immunoSEQ multiplex PCR. Of under 150,000 clones in the sample, under 85% were seen once. The sequenced sample was peripheral blood. The receptor source for this set is a man aged 50 to 60 with active or convalescent COVID-19.

The chain uses TRBV5-1 and TRBJ2-2; possibly TRBD2 for D (6 bases). The CDR3 runs to 15 residues. Germline V CDR1 and CDR2: SGHRS, YFSETQ. Trimming took 4 bases from V and 1 from J, leaving 11 bases between them. In DNA, the CDR3 is TGCGCCAGCAGCCTCGGGACTTTGAACACCGGGGAGCTGTTTTTT. It encodes CASSLGTLNTGELFF. The variable domain in full, completed from reference TRBV5-1 and TRBJ2-2, reads KAGVTQTPRYLIKTRGQQVTLSCSPISGHRSVSWYQQTPGQGLQFLFEYFSETQRNKGNFPGRFSGRQFSNSRSEMNVSTLELGDSALYLCASSLGTLNTGELFFGEGSRLTVL.

This chain links TRBV10-1 with TRBJ2-3, with unresolved D. Trimming took off 0 bases at V and 2 bases at J, with 15 bases between the two ends. The CDR3 has 17 residues. Germline CDR1 WNHNN, CDR2 SYGVQD (reference sequence). In DNA form, the CDR3 reads TGCGCCAGCAGTGAGTCGATTGTGAGGAACCCCACAGATACGCAGTATTTT. Its translation: CASSESIVRNPTDTQYF.

V gene TRBV28 combines with J gene TRBJ1-2, with D possibly matching TRBD1 (5 bases). Germline V gives CDR1 MDHEN, CDR2 SYDVKM. V was cut by 5 bases and J by 5 bases, with 21 bases left in between. The length of the CDR3 is 16 residues. This CDR3 reads CASSPPKGSHLYGYTF. CDR3 in DNA: TGTGCCAGCAGTCCCCCGAAGGGGTCCCACTTATATGGCTACACCTTC.

V is TRBV14 and J is TRBJ2-1; 9 bases fit TRBD1. The CDR3 covers 14 residues. The J segment lost 9 bases and the V segment lost 4 bases, leaving 7 bases of the junction unmatched. Germline V CDR1 and CDR2: SGHDN, FVKESK. In DNA, the CDR3 is TGTGCCAGCAGCCTAACCACAGGGGGCCTTGAGCAGTTCTTC. Translated, it gives CASSLTTGGLEQFF.